This entry is about one TCR beta chain. Antigen: not known. V was pared by 5 bases and J by 3 bases, with 10 bases of the junction left unmatched. This CDR3 spans 16 amino acids. The germline V gene has CDR1 SEHNR and CDR2 FQNEAQ (reference sequence). It was RNA transcripts that yielded the amplified TCR beta CDR3 regions. The TCR CDR3 first-round RT-PCR relied on the HTBI primer set. Using its own MiXCR run on the multiplex PCR reads, TCRdb lists one record per CDR3 protein. Of some 370,000 distinct CDR3 sequences in the sample, about 15% are singletons; the top ten hold around a third. This specimen comes from a study of T cells in Graves' hyperthyroidism and ophthalmopathy. Broader study findings: Onset of ophthalmopathy came a median roughly 6.4 months after the model predicted it.

The sample comprised blood. The sequence derives from a woman in her twenties or thirties with Graves' hyperthyroidism that later progressed to Graves' ophthalmopathy. This chain uses TRBV7-9 with TRBJ2-7; 10 bases line up with TRBD1. Here the CDR3 DNA reads TGTGCCAGCAGCCAACATCCGGGACAGGGGCTCTACGAGCAGTACTTC. Translation: CASSQHPGQGLYEQYF.